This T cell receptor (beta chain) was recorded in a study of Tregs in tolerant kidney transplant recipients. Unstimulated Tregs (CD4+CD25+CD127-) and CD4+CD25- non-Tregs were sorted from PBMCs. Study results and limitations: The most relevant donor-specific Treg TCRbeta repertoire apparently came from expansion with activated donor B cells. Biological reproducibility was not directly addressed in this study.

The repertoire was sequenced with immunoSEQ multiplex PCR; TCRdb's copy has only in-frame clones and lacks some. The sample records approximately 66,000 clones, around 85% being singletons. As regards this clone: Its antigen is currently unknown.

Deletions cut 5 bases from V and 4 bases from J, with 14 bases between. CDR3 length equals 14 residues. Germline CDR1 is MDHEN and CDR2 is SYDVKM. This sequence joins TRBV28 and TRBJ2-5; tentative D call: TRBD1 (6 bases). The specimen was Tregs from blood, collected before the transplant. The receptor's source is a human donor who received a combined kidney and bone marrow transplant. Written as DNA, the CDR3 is TGTGCCAGCAGTACAACAGGGATGTCAGAGACCCAGTACTTC. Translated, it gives CASSTTGMSETQYF.